This T cell receptor beta chain was profiled in a study of blood T cell repertoires in COVID-19 (TCRdb year 2020). In the study overall: Samples covering the acute and convalescent phases of COVID-19 were provided by collaborators in the United States, Italy and Spain. The prospective study material was composed of cDNA or gDNA derived from T cells, B-cell-depleted T cells, or PBMCs. Deeply sampled blood TCRbeta repertoires from subjects exposed to, actively infected with, or recovered from COVID-19 were included in the dataset. Nearly every sample came with metadata listing a de-identified subject ID, COVID-19 status, age in years and sex. Where HLA class I and class II types were available, the types were taken from metadata supplied by the sample provider, not from assay-based typing. The repertoires were made available in a free public database intended to serve as a resource for research on the immune response to SARS-CoV-2. The samples were drawn from two sources: the first 160 participants of the ongoing ImmuneRACE study, and 950 to 1,500 subjects contributed by 6 global collaborators.

TCRbeta CDR3 regions were amplified from genomic DNA by means of the immunoSEQ Assay, a bias-controlled multiplex PCR. In the source study's methods: The number of nucleated cells in each sample was estimated from the amplification of reference gene primers within the assay. To quantify the absolute abundance of each unique TCRbeta CDR3 rearrangement, sequence reads were collapsed and filtered. For each sample, productive Simpson clonality was calculated as the square root of Simpson's diversity index over productive rearrangements. TCRdb holds this immuneACCESS table with in-frame rearrangements only. Some clones are missing; in checked studies, unresolved V genes explain under half, and the rest has no known cause. V and J calls and clone size come straight from that table; D and trimming were deduced from the DNA. The sample table shows about 350,000 clones, and about 88% are seen once. About 0.93% of the sample is held by the ten biggest clonotypes.

About this clone itself: No antigen is known for it. There are no base qualities to consult, and no much larger clone falls within one base.

Participants in the prospective study were enrolled through a virtual design, were aged 18 to 89 years, and lived in approximately 25 United States geographic areas. In the prospective study, participants were assigned to cohorts based on the clinical history participants reported in a screening survey and a study questionnaire. Recovered participants in ImmuneRACE Cohort 3 were defined as having two consecutive negative NP/OP PCR tests, clearance from a healthcare professional, or resolution of symptoms. In the prospective study, mobile phlebotomists collected whole blood, serum and a nasopharyngeal or oropharyngeal swab from each participant. Prospective study participants could optionally give additional blood draws and questionnaires over a roughly two-month period. Before DNA extraction, prospective study blood samples were shipped either frozen or at room temperature. Study-wide findings and limitations: The amount of clinical and demographic metadata varied by source and participant and was provided uncurated.

Sequencing was performed on PBMCs or T cells enriched from blood (not recorded which). The TCR was taken from a woman aged 30 to 39 who had recovered from COVID-19.

The bases are TGTGCCAGCAGCTTAGACAGGGTAGACTATGGCTACACCTTC. This sequence encodes CASSLDRVDYGYTF. The chain is made from TRBV5-4 and TRBJ1-2; 7 bases in the middle match TRBD1. V is pruned by 2 bases and J by 3 bases, leaving 4 bases of the junction without a gene match. The CDR3 measures 14 amino acids from cysteine to phenylalanine. This entry keeps only the CDR3 DNA: 42 bases, framed from base 1. Via the germline V gene (reference sequence), CDR1 is SGHNT and CDR2 YYREEE.